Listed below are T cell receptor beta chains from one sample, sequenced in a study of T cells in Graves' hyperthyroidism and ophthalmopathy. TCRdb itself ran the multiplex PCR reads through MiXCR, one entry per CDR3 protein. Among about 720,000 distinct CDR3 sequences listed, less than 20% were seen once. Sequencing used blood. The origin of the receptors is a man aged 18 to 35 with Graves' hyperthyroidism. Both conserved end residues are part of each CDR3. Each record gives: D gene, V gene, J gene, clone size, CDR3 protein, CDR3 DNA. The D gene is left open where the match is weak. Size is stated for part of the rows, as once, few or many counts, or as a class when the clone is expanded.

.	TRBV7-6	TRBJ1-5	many	CASSPAWDQPQHF	TGTGCCAGCAGCCCAGCGTGGGATCAGCCCCAGCATTTT
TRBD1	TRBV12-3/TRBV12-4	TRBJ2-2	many	CASSRHGTGGTGELFF	TGTGCCAGCAGCCGCCACGGGACAGGAGGCACCGGGGAGCTGTTTTTT
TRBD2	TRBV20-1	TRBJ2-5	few	CSAEGIAGMIQETQYF	TGCAGTGCTGAGGGAATAGCGGGCATGATCCAAGAGACCCAGTACTTC
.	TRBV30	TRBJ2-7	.	CAWSAPPGDIGEQYF	TGTGCCTGGAGTGCCCCCCCGGGAGACATCGGCGAGCAGTACTTC
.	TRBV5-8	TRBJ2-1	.	CASSLVLARSYNEQFF	TGTGCCAGCAGCTTGGTTCTTGCTAGATCCTACAATGAGCAGTTCTTC
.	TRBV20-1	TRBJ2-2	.	CSARDPGDGGELFF	TGCAGTGCTAGAGATCCAGGGGATGGCGGGGAGCTGTTTTTT
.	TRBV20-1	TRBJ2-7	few	CSASGTSSYEQYF	TGCAGTGCTTCCGGGACAAGTTCCTACGAGCAGTACTTC
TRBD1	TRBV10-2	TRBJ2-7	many	CASGQGGAYEQYF	TGCGCCAGCGGACAGGGGGGCGCCTACGAGCAGTACTTC
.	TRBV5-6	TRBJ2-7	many	CASSLARTSYEQYF	TGTGCCAGCAGCTTGGCGCGTACGTCCTACGAGCAGTACTTC
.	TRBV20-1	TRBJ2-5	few	CSASYDSPKETQYF	TGCAGTGCTAGTTATGACAGCCCTAAAGAGACCCAGTACTTC
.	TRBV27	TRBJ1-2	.	CASSPSRVYGYTF	TGTGCCAGCAGTCCCTCTCGGGTCTATGGCTACACCTTC
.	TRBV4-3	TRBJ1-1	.	CASSQPGVNTEAFF	TGCGCCAGCAGCCAACCGGGGGTGAACACTGAAGCTTTCTTT
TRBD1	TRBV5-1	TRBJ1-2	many	CASSEQGDYGYTF	TGCGCCAGCAGCGAACAGGGGGACTATGGCTACACCTTC
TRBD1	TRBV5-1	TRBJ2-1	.	CASSSGGQGSFNEQFF	TGCGCCAGCAGCTCGGGGGGACAGGGCAGTTTCAATGAGCAGTTCTTC
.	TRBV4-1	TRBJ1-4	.	CASSPSWGRGNEKLFF	TGCGCCAGCAGCCCGAGCTGGGGGAGGGGGAATGAAAAACTGTTTTTT
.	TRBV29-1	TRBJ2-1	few	CSVEDRRGDEQFF	TGCAGCGTTGAAGATCGGAGGGGCGATGAGCAGTTCTTC
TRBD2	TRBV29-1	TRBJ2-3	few	CSVSGRVSDTQYF	TGCAGCGTTAGCGGGAGGGTTTCAGATACGCAGTATTTT
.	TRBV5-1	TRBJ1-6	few	CASGLGRNSPLHF	TGCGCCAGCGGACTGGGGCGTAATTCACCCCTCCACTTT
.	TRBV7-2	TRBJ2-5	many	CASSSVGALGTQYF	TGTGCCAGCAGCTCCGTGGGGGCCCTTGGGACCCAGTACTTC
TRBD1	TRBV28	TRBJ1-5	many	CASSYRDRGREPQHF	TGTGCCAGCAGTTACCGGGACAGGGGGCGAGAGCCCCAGCATTTT
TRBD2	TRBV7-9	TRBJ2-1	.	CASSSLLGLAGGPGMYNEQFF	TGTGCCAGCAGCTCCCTGCTCGGACTAGCGGGAGGGCCGGGGATGTACAATGAGCAGTTCTTC
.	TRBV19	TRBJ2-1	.	CASTGGIGDEQFF	TGTGCCAGTACCGGCGGGATCGGAGATGAGCAGTTCTTC
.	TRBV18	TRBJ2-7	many	CASSPGPVPPYEQYF	TGTGCCAGCTCACCCGGGCCCGTCCCTCCCTACGAGCAGTACTTC